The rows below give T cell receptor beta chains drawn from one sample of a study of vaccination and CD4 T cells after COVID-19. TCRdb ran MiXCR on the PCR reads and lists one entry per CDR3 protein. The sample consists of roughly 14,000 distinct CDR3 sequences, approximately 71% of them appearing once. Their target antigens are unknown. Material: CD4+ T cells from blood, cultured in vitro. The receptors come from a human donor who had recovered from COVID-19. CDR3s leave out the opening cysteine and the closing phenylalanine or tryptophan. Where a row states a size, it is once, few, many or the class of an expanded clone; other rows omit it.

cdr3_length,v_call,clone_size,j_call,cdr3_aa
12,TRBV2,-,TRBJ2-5,ASSDWGPQETQY
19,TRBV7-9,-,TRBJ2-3,ASSLADGWGTSGRSTDTQY
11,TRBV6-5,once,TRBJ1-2,ASSYHTLGGYT
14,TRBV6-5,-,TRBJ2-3,ASSYSSTPSTDTQY
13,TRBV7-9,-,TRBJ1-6,ASSLERQGNSPLH
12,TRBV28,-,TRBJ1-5,ASSLPSRYQPQH
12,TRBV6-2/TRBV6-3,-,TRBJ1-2,ASRYDSAAGGYT
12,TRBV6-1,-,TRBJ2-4,ASSEAGRANIQY
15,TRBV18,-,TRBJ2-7,ASSPTAVGVSRHEQY
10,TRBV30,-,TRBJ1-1,AWSGSDTEAF
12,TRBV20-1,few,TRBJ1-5,SALRGSPNQPQH
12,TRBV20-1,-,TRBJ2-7,SAPDLAVPYEQY
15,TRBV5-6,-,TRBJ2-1,ASSLERLAGVYNEQF
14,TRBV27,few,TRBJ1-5,ASSLSGSVSNQPQH
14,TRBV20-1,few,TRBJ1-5,SASAVPGISNQPQH
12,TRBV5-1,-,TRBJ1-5,ASSLSGRGQPQH
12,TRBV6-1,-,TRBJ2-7,ASSGDRGSYEQY
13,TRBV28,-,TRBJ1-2,ASSFPADRDYGYT
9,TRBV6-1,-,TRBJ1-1,ASRTGTSAF
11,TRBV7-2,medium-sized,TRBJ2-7,ASSFSVGYEQY
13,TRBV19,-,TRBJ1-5,ASTKAGHSNQPQH
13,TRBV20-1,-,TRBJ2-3,SASRAGGITDTQY
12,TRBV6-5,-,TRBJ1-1,ASSYVGSPTEAF
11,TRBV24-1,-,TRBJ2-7,ATSQGYTYEQY
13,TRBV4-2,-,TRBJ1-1,ASSQRAGESTEAF
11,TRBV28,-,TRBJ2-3,AATRFRTDTQY
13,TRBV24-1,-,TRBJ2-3,ATSDLPSDTDTQY
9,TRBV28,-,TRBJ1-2,ASGPSYGYT
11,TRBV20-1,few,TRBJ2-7,SARDQSDYEQY
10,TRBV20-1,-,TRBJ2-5,SAGLGEETQY
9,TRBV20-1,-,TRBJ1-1,SASGRGPAF
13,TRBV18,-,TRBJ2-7,ASSPTSGVSYEQY
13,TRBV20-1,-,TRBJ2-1,SARASGRSHNEQF
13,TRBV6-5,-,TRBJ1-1,ASSWGQRSNTEAF
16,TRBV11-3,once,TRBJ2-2,ASSSDGARTGGTGELF
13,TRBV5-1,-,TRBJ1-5,ASSLVGRGDQPQH
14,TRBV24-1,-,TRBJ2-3,ATSDLNGRGTDTQY